Listed below are T cell receptor beta chains from one sample, sequenced in a study of cytomegalovirus exposure and HLA in healthy donors. Clones were sequenced by immunoSEQ multiplex PCR, and TCRdb holds only the in-frame ones, with some missing. The sample contains roughly 150,000 clones, roughly 96% of which appear only once. Sequenced sample: PBMCs. All receptors derive from a woman between 18 and 30 years old in good health and CMV-seronegative. CDR3s include the opening cysteine and the closing phenylalanine or tryptophan. A D gene is named only where the DNA matches it firmly. Size is stated for part of the rows, as once, few or many counts, or as a class when the clone is expanded.

TRBV15,.,TRBJ2-5,18,.,TGTGCCACCAGCAGCTCAGGGATCTCCCAGATTGCTCAAGAGACCCAGTACTTC,CATSSSGISQIAQETQYF
TRBV21-1,.,TRBJ2-2,19,.,TGTGCCGCTTTCCCCAAAAGTATCAGGGCTTTCGTGAACACCGGGGAGCTGTTTTTT,CAAFPKSIRAFVNTGELFF
TRBV7-6,.,TRBJ1-4,14,.,TGTGCCAGCAGCTTAATGGGCTTTGGGGAAAAACTGTTTTTT,CASSLMGFGEKLFF
TRBV19,.,TRBJ1-1,15,.,TGTGCCAGTAGTATTAGTGGTGGTTTATTAACTGAAGCTTTCTTT,CASSISGGLLTEAFF
TRBV4-3,TRBD1,TRBJ1-2,15,once,TGCGCCAGCAGCCAAGTGGGACAGGGGTCCTATGGCTACACCTTC,CASSQVGQGSYGYTF
TRBV6-5,.,TRBJ2-1,13,.,TGTGCCAGCAGTTACTCTGGGCTCAATGAGCAGTTCTTC,CASSYSGLNEQFF
TRBV5-1,TRBD1,TRBJ1-2,15,once,TGCGCCAGCAGCTTGGCCGGGCAGGGGGCCAGGGGCTACACCTTC,CASSLAGQGARGYTF
TRBV5-8,.,TRBJ1-1,12,.,TGTGCCAGCAGCAGGGGTTGGACTGAAGCTTTCTTT,CASSRGWTEAFF
TRBV6-1,.,TRBJ2-7,14,.,TGTGCCACCAGGGGCCGCCCAGACTCCTACGAGCAGTACTTC,CATRGRPDSYEQYF
TRBV29-1,TRBD1,TRBJ1-2,15,.,TGCAGCGTTGAAGATCGGACAGGGGGCACCTATGGCTACACCTTC,CSVEDRTGGTYGYTF
TRBV9,.,TRBJ1-3,14,.,TGTGCCAGCAGCCCCGGGTCCGGGGGAAACACCATATATTTT,CASSPGSGGNTIYF
TRBV29-1,.,TRBJ2-3,14,.,TGCAGCGCATCCGGGAGCTACAGCACAGATACGCAGTATTTT,CSASGSYSTDTQYF
TRBV5-8,.,TRBJ1-5,19,.,TGTGCCAGCAGCTTGGCCCCCTCAGGCCAGTCTTATAGCAATCAGCCCCAGCATTTT,CASSLAPSGQSYSNQPQHF
TRBV25-1,.,TRBJ1-6,13,.,TGTGCCAGCAGTGAGCAGGGCTATTCACCCCTCCACTTT,CASSEQGYSPLHF
TRBV5-1,TRBD2,TRBJ2-3,15,.,TGCGCCAGCAGCTTGGTGGGGGGGGGAACAGATACGCAGTATTTT,CASSLVGGGTDTQYF
TRBV6-5,TRBD2,TRBJ2-1,14,.,TGTGCCAGCAGTTACGCGTTGGGGGGGAATGAGCAGTTCTTC,CASSYALGGNEQFF
TRBV6-5,.,TRBJ2-5,15,.,TGTGCCAGCAGTCCCTTACAGGGAATCGGAGAGACCCAGTACTTC,CASSPLQGIGETQYF
TRBV28,.,TRBJ1-1,14,once,TGTGCCAGCAGTTTGGGACACGAGAACACTGAAGCTTTCTTT,CASSLGHENTEAFF
TRBV11-1,.,TRBJ1-1,14,.,TGTGCCAGCAGCTTTTATGCAGGGGCCACTGAAGCTTTCTTT,CASSFYAGATEAFF
TRBV6-5,TRBD1,TRBJ2-2,15,.,TGTGCCAGCACCACGGACAGGGCGAACACCGGGGAGCTGTTTTTT,CASTTDRANTGELFF
TRBV2,.,TRBJ1-1,14,.,TGTGCCAGCAGTGTCTACAGGAGGAACACTGAAGCTTTCTTT,CASSVYRRNTEAFF
TRBV19,.,TRBJ2-7,15,.,TGTGCCAGTAGTCGCTCCCGGGACTCTTCCTACGAGCAGTACTTC,CASSRSRDSSYEQYF
TRBV30,.,TRBJ1-5,15,.,TGTGCCTGGAGTGTATTGGGGGGAAGCAATCAGCCCCAGCATTTT,CAWSVLGGSNQPQHF
TRBV6-1,TRBD1,TRBJ1-2,15,.,TGTGCCAGCAGTGCCTGGACAGGGGGAAACTATGGCTACACCTTC,CASSAWTGGNYGYTF
TRBV19,TRBD1,TRBJ2-7,15,.,TGTGCCAGTTCTTCAGGGACAGGGGAAGTTTACGAGCAGTACTTC,CASSSGTGEVYEQYF
TRBV27,.,TRBJ1-4,17,.,TGTGCCAGCAGTTCCCTCGACAGGACAGCAACTAATGAAAAACTGTTTTTT,CASSSLDRTATNEKLFF